This TCR beta chain was obtained from a study of blood T cells in healthy people across ages. Study-level results: When set beside aged donors, long-lived donors presented more naive CD4+ cells and higher diversity.

Through a sample-barcoded 5' primer and a J-beta primer mix, a second PCR was run for roughly 6 to 12 cycles. TCRdb fed the 5' RACE reads into MiXCR, producing one record per CDR3 protein. The profile shows some 900,000 distinct CDR3 sequences, around 46% of them singletons. As regards this clonotype: Its specificity is unknown.

The sequence was obtained from a man in his thirties or forties in good health. The sequencing sample was made of blood.

The CDR3 region has the DNA TGCGCCAGCAGCTTGCGGGTTTCTAGCACAGATACGCAGTATTTT. As protein: CASSLRVSSTDTQYF. The chain combines TRBV5-1 with TRBJ2-3; no clear D gene. V lost 1 base, J lost 0 bases, and 9 bases lay in between. Germline CDR1 reads SGHRS; CDR2 reads YFSETQ. CDR3 length: 15 residues.